These T cell receptor beta chains were read from a single sample in a study of blood T cell repertoires in COVID-19. The protocol was immunoSEQ multiplex PCR, while the TCRdb copy is restricted to in-frame clones and leaves out a portion. The sample holds around 97,000 clones, about nine tenths seen once. Material for sequencing was peripheral blood. The source is a woman over 75 in a cohort sampled during active COVID-19. Each CDR3 is given with its conserved first and last residue. Fields, in order: J gene, D gene, V gene, clone size, CDR3 protein, CDR3 DNA. The D gene is left open where the match is weak. The size entry is marked missing in some rows and otherwise reads once, few, many or a size class.

>TRBJ1-1|NA|TRBV5-8|NA
CASSLALGQANTEAFF
TGTGCCAGCAGCTTGGCCCTTGGACAAGCCAACACTGAAGCTTTCTTT
>TRBJ2-7|NA|TRBV4-1|few
CASSQGDSYAPGLVPYEQYF
TGCGCCAGCAGCCAAGGGGACAGTTACGCTCCGGGACTAGTCCCATACGAGCAGTACTTC
>TRBJ2-1|TRBD2|TRBV10-2|once
CASSVSLAGANEQFF
TGCGCCAGCAGTGTATCGCTAGCGGGAGCGAATGAGCAGTTCTTC
>TRBJ2-5|TRBD1|TRBV19|once
CASSRPTGGVSETQYF
TGTGCCAGTAGTCGGCCGACAGGGGGCGTCTCTGAGACCCAGTACTTC
>TRBJ2-2|TRBD2|TRBV12-5|NA
CASGSAGLAGGGTGELFF
TGTGCTAGTGGTTCTGCCGGACTAGCGGGAGGAGGAACCGGGGAGCTGTTTTTT
>TRBJ2-5|NA|TRBV28|NA
CASRRQFQYQETQYF
TGTGCCAGCAGGCGACAGTTTCAGTACCAAGAGACCCAGTACTTC
>TRBJ2-7|TRBD1|TRBV7-6|NA
CASSPRTGSYGNYEQYF
TGTGCCAGCAGCCCCCGGACAGGGAGCTATGGGAACTACGAGCAGTACTTC
>TRBJ2-1|NA|TRBV19|NA
CASSIEAGGPNEQFF
TGTGCCAGTAGTATAGAAGCGGGTGGACCCAATGAGCAGTTCTTC
>TRBJ2-4|TRBD1|TRBV6-5|NA
CASRRQGQQNIQYF
TGTGCCAGCAGGCGACAGGGACAACAAAACATTCAGTACTTC
>TRBJ2-1|TRBD1|TRBV6-5|NA
CASSRQGAWNEQFF
TGTGCCAGCAGTCGGCAGGGGGCATGGAATGAGCAGTTCTTC
>TRBJ1-3|NA|TRBV6-2/TRBV6-3|NA
CASSFGSGNTIYF
TGTGCCAGCAGTTTCGGCTCTGGAAACACCATATATTTT
>TRBJ2-1|NA|TRBV24-1|NA
CATSESGDFNEQFF
TGTGCCACCAGTGAGTCAGGGGATTTCAATGAGCAGTTCTTC
>TRBJ2-3|TRBD2|TRBV10-1|NA
CASSPGLAGLTDTQYF
TGCGCCAGCAGCCCGGGACTAGCGGGACTCACAGATACGCAGTATTTT
>TRBJ2-3|TRBD1|TRBV9|NA
CASSVLTGGLTDTQYF
TGTGCCAGCAGCGTCTTGACAGGGGGCTTGACAGATACGCAGTATTTT
>TRBJ2-5|NA|TRBV29-1|NA
CSVGPDQETQYF
TGCAGCGTTGGCCCAGACCAAGAGACCCAGTACTTC
>TRBJ2-2|NA|TRBV19|NA
CASSMYRADGELFF
TGTGCCAGTAGTATGTACAGGGCGGACGGGGAGCTGTTTTTT
>TRBJ2-2|TRBD2|TRBV6-6|NA
CASRSGGTGELFF
TGTGCCAGCAGGAGCGGGGGAACCGGGGAGCTGTTTTTT
>TRBJ1-2|TRBD1|TRBV7-2|NA
CASSFDRGYYGYTF
TGTGCCAGCAGCTTCGACAGGGGCTACTATGGCTACACCTTC
>TRBJ2-3|NA|TRBV24-1|NA
CATSDPGIATDTQYF
TGTGCCACCAGTGATCCGGGAATAGCTACAGATACGCAGTATTTT
>TRBJ2-3|TRBD2|TRBV3-1/TRBV3-2|NA
CASSQDGGLAGLTDTQYF
TGTGCCAGCAGCCAAGACGGGGGACTAGCGGGTCTCACAGATACGCAGTATTTT
>TRBJ2-3|NA|TRBV7-2|NA
CASSPSVSTDTQYF
TGTGCCAGCAGCCCTAGCGTCAGCACAGATACGCAGTATTTT
>TRBJ2-7|NA|TRBV15|few
CATSRGRGSSYEQYF
TGTGCCACCAGCAGAGGACGGGGTAGCTCCTACGAGCAGTACTTC
>TRBJ2-1|NA|TRBV19|NA
CASSIGAGGSQFF
TGTGCCAGTAGTATAGGGGCCGGAGGGTCCCAGTTCTTC
>TRBJ1-1|NA|TRBV23-1|once
CASSHRFKAFF
TGCGCCAGCAGTCACCGGTTTAAAGCTTTCTTT
>TRBJ1-1|NA|TRBV7-9|NA
CASREAANTEAFF
TGTGCCAGCAGGGAGGCCGCGAACACTGAAGCTTTCTTT
>TRBJ2-2|NA|TRBV7-3|NA
CASSQLVLGELFF
TGTGCCAGCAGCCAACTAGTTCTCGGGGAGCTGTTTTTT
>TRBJ2-2|NA|TRBV27|once
CASSLTPGELFF
TGTGCCAGCAGTTTAACTCCCGGGGAGCTGTTTTTT
>TRBJ2-5|NA|TRBV7-9|NA
CASRTEGQGTQYF
TGTGCCAGCAGGACGGAGGGCCAAGGGACCCAGTACTTC
>TRBJ2-1|TRBD2|TRBV3-1/TRBV3-2|NA
CASSQDLPPSGGRENEQFF
TGTGCCAGCAGCCAAGACTTACCCCCTAGCGGGGGACGCGAGAATGAGCAGTTCTTC
>TRBJ2-5|NA|TRBV18|NA
CASSPQEQETQYF
TGTGCCAGCTCACCCCAGGAACAAGAGACCCAGTACTTC
>TRBJ2-1|NA|TRBV29-1|once
CSALGQFF
TGCAGCGCACTAGGGCAGTTCTTC
>TRBJ1-6|TRBD1|TRBV7-8|few
CASSLSDRGSSPLHF
TGTGCCAGCAGCTTATCGGACAGGGGGAGTTCACCCCTCCACTTT
>TRBJ1-4|NA|TRBV2|NA
CASRGGIATNEKLFF
TGTGCCAGCAGGGGCGGGATTGCAACTAATGAAAAACTGTTTTTT
>TRBJ2-1|NA|TRBV10-2|NA
CASSDGGKPYNEQFF
TGCGCCAGCAGTGATGGAGGTAAACCCTACAATGAGCAGTTCTTC
>TRBJ1-1|NA|TRBV30|NA
CAWSTNYFAAFF
TGTGCCTGGAGTACCAACTATTTTGCAGCTTTCTTT
>TRBJ1-3|NA|TRBV20-1|once
CSASPSGGPMGGNTIYF
TGCAGTGCTAGTCCCTCAGGAGGGCCGATGGGTGGAAACACCATATATTTT
>TRBJ1-6|NA|TRBV4-2|once
CASSQVTGPNSPLHF
TGTGCCAGCAGCCAAGTAACAGGGCCCAATTCACCCCTCCACTTT
>TRBJ2-3|NA|TRBV15|once
CATSRDRGRTDTQYF
TGTGCCACCAGCAGAGACAGGGGCCGGACAGATACGCAGTATTTT
>TRBJ2-3|TRBD1|TRBV6-1|once
CASSESYRGTSDTQYF
TGTGCCAGCAGTGAATCTTACAGGGGGACGTCAGATACGCAGTATTTT
>TRBJ2-3|NA|TRBV15|NA
CATSRGPGGTDTQYF
TGTGCCACCAGCAGGGGACCAGGGGGCACAGATACGCAGTATTTT
>TRBJ1-2|TRBD1|TRBV7-3|once
CASSLGLPGQGADGYTF
TGTGCCAGCAGCTTAGGGCTTCCGGGACAGGGGGCCGATGGCTACACCTTC
>TRBJ2-6|TRBD1|TRBV10-3|NA
CAIPTGGSGANVLTF
TGTGCCATTCCAACAGGGGGCTCTGGGGCCAACGTCCTGACTTTC
>TRBJ2-7|TRBD1|TRBV7-9|once
CASSLEQGPYEQYF
TGTGCCAGCAGCTTAGAACAGGGGCCCTACGAGCAGTACTTC
>TRBJ1-5|TRBD1|TRBV6-6|NA
CATQQGSFSNQPQHF
TGTGCCACCCAACAGGGGAGTTTTAGCAATCAGCCCCAGCATTTT
>TRBJ2-7|NA|TRBV3-1/TRBV3-2|once
CASSQGAGSSYEQYF
TGTGCCAGCAGCCAAGGCGCGGGATCCTCCTACGAGCAGTACTTC
>TRBJ2-7|NA|TRBV19|NA
CASSISLIYEQYF
TGTGCCAGTAGTATAAGCCTGATCTACGAGCAGTACTTC
>TRBJ2-1|NA|TRBV4-1|NA
CASSQGRGHYNEQFF
TGCGCCAGCAGCCAAGGGCGGGGGCACTACAATGAGCAGTTCTTC
>TRBJ1-1|NA|TRBV6-5|NA
CASSPSSSGEAFF
TGTGCCAGCAGTCCCTCCTCCTCTGGCGAAGCTTTCTTT
>TRBJ1-1|NA|TRBV19|NA
CASSIRAGLNTEAFF
TGTGCCAGTAGTATTAGGGCAGGGCTGAACACTGAAGCTTTCTTT
>TRBJ1-2|NA|TRBV6-6|NA
CASTPSPTSYGYTF
TGTGCCAGCACCCCATCCCCAACCAGCTATGGCTACACCTTC
>TRBJ1-1|TRBD1|TRBV7-9|NA
CASSPRGQGLNTEAFF
TGTGCCAGCAGCCCCCGGGGACAGGGATTGAACACTGAAGCTTTCTTT
>TRBJ2-4|TRBD2|TRBV3-1/TRBV3-2|NA
CASSHPMTGSGSPLAKNIQYF
TGTGCCAGCAGCCACCCCATGACCGGTAGCGGGAGTCCTTTAGCCAAAAACATTCAGTACTTC
>TRBJ1-2|NA|TRBV30|NA
CASGASTNYGYTF
TGTGCCTCGGGCGCTAGCACTAACTATGGCTACACCTTC
>TRBJ1-1|NA|TRBV28|NA
CASSQDRFNTEAFF
TGTGCCAGCAGTCAGGACAGATTTAACACTGAAGCTTTCTTT
>TRBJ2-1|NA|TRBV10-3|NA
CAISASGTPPYNEQFF
TGTGCCATCAGTGCGTCCGGGACTCCTCCCTACAATGAGCAGTTCTTC
>TRBJ2-5|TRBD1|TRBV27|NA
CASSLRDSQETQYF
TGTGCCAGCAGTCTCCGGGACAGCCAAGAGACCCAGTACTTC
>TRBJ2-3|NA|TRBV2|NA
CASSDPAGLPFSTQYF
TGTGCCAGCAGTGACCCCGCTGGACTACCTTTCTCAACGCAGTATTTT
>TRBJ2-3|TRBD2|TRBV7-9|NA
CASSLPSGSTDTQYF
TGTGCCAGCAGCTTACCTAGCGGGAGCACAGATACGCAGTATTTT
>TRBJ2-7|NA|TRBV14|NA
CASSHTRDNSYEQYF
TGTGCCAGCAGCCATACCCGGGACAACTCCTACGAGCAGTACTTC
>TRBJ2-5|NA|TRBV7-9|NA
CASSLLPNQETQYF
TGTGCCAGCAGCTTACTACCGAACCAAGAGACCCAGTACTTC